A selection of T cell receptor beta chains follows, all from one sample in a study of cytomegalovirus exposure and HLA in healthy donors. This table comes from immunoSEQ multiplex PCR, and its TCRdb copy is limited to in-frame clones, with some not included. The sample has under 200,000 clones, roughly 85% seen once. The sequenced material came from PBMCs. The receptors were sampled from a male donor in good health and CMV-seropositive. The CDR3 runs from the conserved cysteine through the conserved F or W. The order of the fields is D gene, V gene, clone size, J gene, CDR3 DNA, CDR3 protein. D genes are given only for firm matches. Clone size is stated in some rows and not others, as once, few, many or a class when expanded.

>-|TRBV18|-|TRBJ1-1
TGTGCCAGCTCACCGTCGACAGGACCCCGAGGAGCTGAAGCTTTCTTT
CASSPSTGPRGAEAFF
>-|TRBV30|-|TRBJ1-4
TGTGCCTGGAGTGAAGGGGTGGATGAAAAACTGTTTTTT
CAWSEGVDEKLFF
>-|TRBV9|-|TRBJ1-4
TGTGCCAGCAGCGTAGAGGGCAGGGGCGAAAAACTGTTTTTT
CASSVEGRGEKLFF
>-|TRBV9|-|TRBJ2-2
TGTGCCAGCAGCGTAGGGCGGATTGACACCGGGGAGCTGTTTTTT
CASSVGRIDTGELFF
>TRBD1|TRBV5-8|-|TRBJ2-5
TGTGCCAGCAGTTTAGGACCGGACAGGGGGCAAGAGACCCAGTACTTC
CASSLGPDRGQETQYF
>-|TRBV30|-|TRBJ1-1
TGTGCCTGGAGTGTACGGGATGACACTGAAGCTTTCTTT
CAWSVRDDTEAFF
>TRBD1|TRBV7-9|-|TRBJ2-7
TGTGCCAGCAGCCCACAGGGGCCAATATACGAGCAGTACTTC
CASSPQGPIYEQYF
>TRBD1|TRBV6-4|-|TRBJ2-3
TGTGCCAGCAGTGTTTGGACAGGGGCGGATACGCAGTATTTT
CASSVWTGADTQYF
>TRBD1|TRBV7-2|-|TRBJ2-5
TGTGCCAGCACACGGGACAGGCGGCAAGAGACCCAGTACTTC
CASTRDRRQETQYF
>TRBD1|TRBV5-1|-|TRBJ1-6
TGCGCCAGCAGCCCCGGACAGGGTTGGGCACCCCTCCACTTT
CASSPGQGWAPLHF
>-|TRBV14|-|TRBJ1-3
TGTGCCAGCAGCCACCCGCCGGGCAGGGTCTCATCTGGAAACACCATATATTTT
CASSHPPGRVSSGNTIYF
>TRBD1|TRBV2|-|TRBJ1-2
TGTGCCAGCCTTGGGACAGGGGCCCACTATGGCTACACCTTC
CASLGTGAHYGYTF
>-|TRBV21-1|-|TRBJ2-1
TGTGCCAGCAGCAAAGCGTGGGGCACGACCTACAATGAGCAGTTCTTC
CASSKAWGTTYNEQFF
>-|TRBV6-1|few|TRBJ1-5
TGTGCCAGCAGTTCTGAAGAGAATCAGCCCCAGCATTTT
CASSSEENQPQHF
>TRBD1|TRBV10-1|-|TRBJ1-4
TGCGCCAGCAGCCGGGGACAGCTTAATGAAAAACTGTTTTTT
CASSRGQLNEKLFF
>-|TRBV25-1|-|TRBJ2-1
TGTGCCAGCAGCTTATTCGATGAGCAGTTCTTC
CASSLFDEQFF
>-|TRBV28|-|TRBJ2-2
TGTGCCAGCAGTTTATGGCCGGGAGTGAACACCGGGGAGCTGTTTTTT
CASSLWPGVNTGELFF
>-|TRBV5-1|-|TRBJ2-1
TGCGCCAGCAGCTTGGGTGGGAGTAACAATGAGCAGTTCTTC
CASSLGGSNNEQFF
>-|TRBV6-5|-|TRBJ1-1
TGTGCCAGCAGTTACCAGGGGAGTGGGAACACTGAAGCTTTCTTT
CASSYQGSGNTEAFF
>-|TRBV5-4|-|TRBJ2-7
TGTGCCAGCAGCCGTACCGACCGGGACAACTACGAGCAGTACTTC
CASSRTDRDNYEQYF
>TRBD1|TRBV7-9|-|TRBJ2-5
TGTGCCAGCAGCTTAAGACAGGGGTTTGAGACCCAGTACTTC
CASSLRQGFETQYF
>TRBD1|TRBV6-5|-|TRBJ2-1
TGTGCCAGCAGTTACTTGGGACAGGGGAGGAATGAGCAGTTCTTC
CASSYLGQGRNEQFF
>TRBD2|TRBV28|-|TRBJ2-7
TGTGCCAGCAGCTGGGGACTAGCGGGAATGTACGAGCAGTACTTC
CASSWGLAGMYEQYF
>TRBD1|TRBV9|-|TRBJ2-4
TGTGCCAGCAGCAGAAATCGGGACAGGGAGTCCAAAAACAGTCAGTACTTC
CASSRNRDRESKNSQYF
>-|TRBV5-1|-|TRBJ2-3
TGCGCCAGCAGCTTCGGCGGAGGGAGCACAGATACGCAGTATTTT
CASSFGGGSTDTQYF
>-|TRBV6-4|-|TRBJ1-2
TGTGCCAGCAGTGACCCTAGGTGGGGCTACACCTTC
CASSDPRWGYTF
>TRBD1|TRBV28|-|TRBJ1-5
TGTGCCAGCAGTTCCAACAGGGGTAGCAATCAGCCCCAGCATTTT
CASSSNRGSNQPQHF
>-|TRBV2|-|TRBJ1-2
TGTGCCAGCGGGGCAGACTATGGCTACACCTTC
CASGADYGYTF
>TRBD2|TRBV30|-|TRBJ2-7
TGTGCCTGGAGTGTTGGTACGGCGGGAGTCTCATACGAGCAGTACTTC
CAWSVGTAGVSYEQYF
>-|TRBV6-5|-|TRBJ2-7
TGTGCCAGCACGGCGGGGTCCTACGAGCAGTACTTC
CASTAGSYEQYF
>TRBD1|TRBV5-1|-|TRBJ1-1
TGCGCCAGCAATTCTATGGGACAGGGCGGTACTGAAGCTTTCTTT
CASNSMGQGGTEAFF
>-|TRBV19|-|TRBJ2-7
TGTGCCAGTAGTATAGATTCGGTCTCCTACGAGCAGTACTTC
CASSIDSVSYEQYF
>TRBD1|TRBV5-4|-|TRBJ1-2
TGCGCCAGCAGCCTGACAGGGGGCAGCTATGGCTACACCTTC
CASSLTGGSYGYTF
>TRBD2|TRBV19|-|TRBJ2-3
TGTGCCAGTAAAGCGGGGGATTTCACAGATACGCAGTATTTT
CASKAGDFTDTQYF
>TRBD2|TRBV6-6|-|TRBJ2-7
TGTGCCAGCAGTACTAGCGGGAGTTACGAGCAGTACTTC
CASSTSGSYEQYF
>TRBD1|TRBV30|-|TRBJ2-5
TGTGCCTGGGGACAGGGGGCGTGGGAGACCCAGTACTTC
CAWGQGAWETQYF
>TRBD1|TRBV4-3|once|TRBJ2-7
TGCGCCAGCAGCCAAGGACAGGGGATTTCTTACGAGCAGTACTTC
CASSQGQGISYEQYF
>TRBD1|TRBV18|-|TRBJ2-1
TGTGCCAGCTCACTCAAACAGGGGAGCTCCTACAATGAGCAGTTCTTC
CASSLKQGSSYNEQFF
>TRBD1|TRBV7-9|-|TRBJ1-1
TGTGCCAGCAGCCGAGACCCCACAGGGGAAGTTGCTTTCTTT
CASSRDPTGEVAFF
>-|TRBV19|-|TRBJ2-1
TGTGCCAGAACTACTCCCGGGCCGAGGACATATGAGCAGTTCTTC
CARTTPGPRTYEQFF
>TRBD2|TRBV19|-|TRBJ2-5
TGTGCCAGTACCCCGACTAGCGGGGGACAAGAGACCCAGTACTTC
CASTPTSGGQETQYF
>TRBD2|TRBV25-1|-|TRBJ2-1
TGTGCCAGCAGTGAAACCTTTATAGCGGGGCAGTTCTTC
CASSETFIAGQFF
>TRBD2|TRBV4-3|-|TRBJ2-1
TGCGCCAGCAGCCTCCAGCGGGGGGGCTTCTACAATGAGCAGTTCTTC
CASSLQRGGFYNEQFF
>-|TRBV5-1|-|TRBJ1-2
TGCGCCAGCAGCTTAAACGCGGCACAGGAGTATGGCTACACCTTC
CASSLNAAQEYGYTF
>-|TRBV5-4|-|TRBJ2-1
TGTGCCAGCAGGCCGGACTCAAAGTCCTACAATGAGCAGTTCTTC
CASRPDSKSYNEQFF
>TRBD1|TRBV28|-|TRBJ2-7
TGTGCCAGCAGTAGAGCCGGGACAGGGACCTACGAGCAGTACTTC
CASSRAGTGTYEQYF
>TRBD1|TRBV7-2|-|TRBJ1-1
TGTGCCAGCAGGACAGGGGGCAGTATGAACACTGAAGCTTTCTTT
CASRTGGSMNTEAFF
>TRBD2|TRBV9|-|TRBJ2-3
TGTGCCAGCAGCCCATGGACCTCGGGGGGGACGCAGTATTTT
CASSPWTSGGTQYF
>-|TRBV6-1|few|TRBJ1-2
TGTGCCAGCAGGGTGACAGGCCATGGCTACACCTTC
CASRVTGHGYTF
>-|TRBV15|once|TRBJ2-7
TGTGCCACCAGCAGCGTCCCCGTTGACTACGAGCAGTACTTC
CATSSVPVDYEQYF
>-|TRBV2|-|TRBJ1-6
TGTGCCAGCAGTCTAGGACCGGCGGGATATAATTCACCCCTCCACTTT
CASSLGPAGYNSPLHF
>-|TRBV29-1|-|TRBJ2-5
TGCAGCGTTGGGGGTGGAGGTGGGGAGACCCAGTACTTC
CSVGGGGGETQYF
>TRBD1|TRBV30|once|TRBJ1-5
TGTGCCTGGAGTCGACAGGGTGATCAGCCCCAGCATTTT
CAWSRQGDQPQHF
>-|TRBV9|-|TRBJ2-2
TGTGCCAGCAGCGTAGTCAGTATCACCGGGGAGCTGTTTTTT
CASSVVSITGELFF
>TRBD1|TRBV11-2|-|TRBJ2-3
TGTGCCAGCAGCTGGGGACAGGGCTCAGATACGCAGTATTTT
CASSWGQGSDTQYF
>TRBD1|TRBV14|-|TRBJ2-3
TGTGCCAGCAGCCACCTTCCCGGGACAGGGAAGTTGAATACGCAGTATTTT
CASSHLPGTGKLNTQYF
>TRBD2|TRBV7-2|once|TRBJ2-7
TGTGCCAGCAGCTTGACTAGCGGGGGAACTCGGTCCTACGAGCAGTACTTC
CASSLTSGGTRSYEQYF
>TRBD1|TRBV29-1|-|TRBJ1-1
TGCAGCGTTGAAGTTCTAAGAAGAGCCAGGGGGCGGCAAGTAAACACTGAAGCTTTCTTT
CSVEVLRRARGRQVNTEAFF
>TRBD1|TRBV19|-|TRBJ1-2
TGTGCCAGTAGTCACAGGGGGCCCCAGGGCTACACCTTC
CASSHRGPQGYTF
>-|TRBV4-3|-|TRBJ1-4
TGCGCCAGCAGCCAAGTTCAACAGTTTAATGAAAAACTGTTTTTT
CASSQVQQFNEKLFF